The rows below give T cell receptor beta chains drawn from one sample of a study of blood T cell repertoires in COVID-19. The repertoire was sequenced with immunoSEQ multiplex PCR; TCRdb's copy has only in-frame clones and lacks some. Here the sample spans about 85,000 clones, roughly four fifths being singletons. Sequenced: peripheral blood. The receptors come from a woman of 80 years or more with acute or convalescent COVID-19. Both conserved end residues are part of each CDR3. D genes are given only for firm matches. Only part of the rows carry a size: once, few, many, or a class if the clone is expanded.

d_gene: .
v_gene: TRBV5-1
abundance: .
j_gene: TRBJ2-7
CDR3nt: TGCGCCAGCAGCTTGCCGTCTTTTGACGAGCAGTACTTC
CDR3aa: CASSLPSFDEQYF

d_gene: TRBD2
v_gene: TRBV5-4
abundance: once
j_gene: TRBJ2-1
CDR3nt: TGTGCCAGCACCGTAGGAGCGGGAGATTACAATGAGCAGTTCTTC
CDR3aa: CASTVGAGDYNEQFF

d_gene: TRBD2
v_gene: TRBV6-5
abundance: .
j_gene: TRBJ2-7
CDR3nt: TGTGCCGGCGGGGGGTTTATTTACGAGCAGTACTTC
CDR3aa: CAGGGFIYEQYF

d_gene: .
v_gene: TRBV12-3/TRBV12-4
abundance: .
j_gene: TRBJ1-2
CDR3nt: TGTGCCAGCAGGAGGATGTCTAACTATGGCTACACCTTC
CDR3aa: CASRRMSNYGYTF

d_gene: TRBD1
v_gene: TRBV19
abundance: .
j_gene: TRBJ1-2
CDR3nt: TGTGCCAGTACCCCACAGGGGTTAGGTGGCTACACCTTC
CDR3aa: CASTPQGLGGYTF

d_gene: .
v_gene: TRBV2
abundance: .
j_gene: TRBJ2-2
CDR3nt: TGTGCCAGCATTCTCGAGAGGGGGACCGGGGAGCTGTTTTTT
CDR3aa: CASILERGTGELFF

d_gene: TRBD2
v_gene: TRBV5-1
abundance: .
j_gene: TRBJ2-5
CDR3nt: TGCGCCAGCCATATGGCTAGCGGGGGCCCCGAGACCCAGTACTTC
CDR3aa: CASHMASGGPETQYF

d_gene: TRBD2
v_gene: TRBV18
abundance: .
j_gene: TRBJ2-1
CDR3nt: TGTGCCAGCTCACCAGTAGCGGGAGTCCCCTACAATGAGCAGTTCTTC
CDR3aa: CASSPVAGVPYNEQFF

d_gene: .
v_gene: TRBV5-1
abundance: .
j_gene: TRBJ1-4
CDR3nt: TGCGCCAGCAGCCAGGGAGGTAATGAAAAACTGTTTTTT
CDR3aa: CASSQGGNEKLFF

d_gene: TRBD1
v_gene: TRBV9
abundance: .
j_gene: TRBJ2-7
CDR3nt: TGTGCCAGCAGCGTAGGGACAGGGGGCACCTACGAGCAGTACTTC
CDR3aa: CASSVGTGGTYEQYF

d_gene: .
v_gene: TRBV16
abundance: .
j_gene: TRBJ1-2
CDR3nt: TGTGCCAGCAGCTTTCGACAGGCACTTAACTATGGCTACACCTTC
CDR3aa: CASSFRQALNYGYTF

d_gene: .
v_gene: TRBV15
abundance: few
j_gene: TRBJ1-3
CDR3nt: TGTGCCACCAGCGTGGGAGAAGCAATTTCTGGAAACACCATATATTTT
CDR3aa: CATSVGEAISGNTIYF

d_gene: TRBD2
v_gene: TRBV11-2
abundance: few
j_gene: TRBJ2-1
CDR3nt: TGTGCCAGCAGCTTAGATCCGGCTAGCGGGAAGTTCTTC
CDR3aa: CASSLDPASGKFF